A selection of T cell receptor beta chains follows, all from one sample in a study of regulatory T cells in long-lasting Graves disease. TCRdb passed the multiplex PCR reads through MiXCR, listing each CDR3 protein once. Of 620,000 or so distinct CDR3 sequences listed, 16% are singletons. These same data were also listed under a study on T cells in Graves' hyperthyroidism and ophthalmopathy.

Sequencing was performed on peripheral blood mononuclear cells (PBMCs), taken at new diagnosis, from a patient treated with antithyroid drugs. The origin of the receptors is a woman younger than 45 with Graves disease. Each CDR3 is given with its conserved first and last residue. D genes are given only for firm matches. Some rows mark clone size as missing; the rest say once, few, many or name a class of expanded clone.

v_gene	d_gene	j_gene	abundance	CDR3aa	CDR3nt
TRBV7-2	NA	TRBJ2-5	NA	CASSLGLGVQETQYF	TGTGCCAGCAGCTTAGGACTCGGGGTACAAGAGACCCAGTACTTC
TRBV12-3/TRBV12-4	NA	TRBJ2-3	many	CASSTTGGRADTQYF	TGTGCCAGCAGCACCACAGGGGGGAGGGCAGATACGCAGTATTTT
TRBV7-9	NA	TRBJ2-2	NA	CASSRSGTWNTGELFF	TGTGCCAGCAGCCGATCCGGGACCTGGAACACCGGGGAGCTGTTTTTT
TRBV6-2/TRBV6-3	NA	TRBJ2-3	few	CASSLQAGLGTDTQYF	TGTGCCAGCAGTCTTCAAGCGGGTCTCGGCACAGATACGCAGTATTTT
TRBV28	NA	TRBJ1-3	many	CASSLQGSSGNTIYF	TGTGCCAGCAGTCTCCAGGGGAGCTCTGGAAACACCATATATTTT
TRBV2	TRBD2	TRBJ2-1	many	CASGRSRTSGTTYNEQFF	TGTGCCAGCGGACGAAGTCGGACTAGCGGGACAACGTACAATGAGCAGTTCTTC
TRBV3-1	NA	TRBJ2-3	many	CASSQGANTDTQYF	TGTGCCAGCAGCCAGGGAGCGAACACAGATACGCAGTATTTT
TRBV2	NA	TRBJ1-1	many	CASTADSLNTEAFF	TGTGCCAGCACCGCAGACAGCTTGAACACTGAAGCTTTCTTT
TRBV20-1	TRBD2	TRBJ2-5	NA	CSASGTSGETQYF	TGCAGTGCTAGCGGGACTAGCGGAGAGACCCAGTACTTC
TRBV3-1	NA	TRBJ2-5	few	CASSQGNPQRRETQYF	TGTGCCAGCAGCCAAGGGAACCCCCAGCGGAGAGAGACCCAGTACTTC
TRBV5-5	TRBD1	TRBJ1-5	NA	CASSLLVVGTGDQPQHF	TGTGCCAGCAGCTTGTTGGTAGTTGGAACAGGGGATCAGCCCCAGCATTTT
TRBV27	TRBD1	TRBJ1-2	NA	CASSLTPSLTGRQGYTF	TGTGCCAGCAGTTTAACCCCTTCACTGACAGGGCGACAAGGCTACACCTTC
TRBV12-3/TRBV12-4	TRBD2	TRBJ2-1	few	CASSPSGRALYEQFF	TGTGCCAGCAGCCCTAGCGGGAGGGCCCTCTATGAGCAGTTCTTC
TRBV28	NA	TRBJ1-2	many	CASSFFTTSLTMGGYTF	TGTGCCAGCAGTTTTTTCACAACCTCACTCACCATGGGAGGCTACACCTTC
TRBV14	NA	TRBJ2-5	few	CASSPIGGLQETQYF	TGTGCCAGCAGTCCTATTGGCGGACTCCAAGAGACCCAGTACTTC
TRBV12-5	NA	TRBJ1-1	many	CASGLVTGGVNTEAFF	TGTGCTAGTGGTTTGGTAACCGGGGGAGTGAACACTGAAGCTTTCTTT
TRBV6-5	NA	TRBJ1-2	few	CASSYPGGRADYGYTF	TGTGCCAGCAGTTACCCAGGCGGCAGGGCGGACTATGGCTACACCTTC
TRBV20-1	TRBD2	TRBJ2-1	many	CSASGFLAGGDNEQFF	TGCAGTGCCAGTGGGTTTTTGGCGGGAGGGGACAATGAGCAGTTCTTC
TRBV7-9	TRBD2	TRBJ2-3	few	CASSLAVLSGGSTDTQYF	TGTGCCAGCAGCTTAGCAGTTTTGAGCGGGGGGAGCACAGATACGCAGTATTTT
TRBV29-1	NA	TRBJ1-4	NA	CSVEGNSEKLFF	TGCAGCGTTGAGGGGAACAGTGAAAAACTGTTTTTT
TRBV20-1	NA	TRBJ1-1	few	CSARGGRAPSAEAFF	TGCAGTGCTAGAGGAGGACGGGCGCCTTCGGCTGAAGCTTTCTTT
TRBV12-3/TRBV12-4	TRBD1	TRBJ1-2	NA	CASSSPKGGGYGYTF	TGTGCCAGCAGTTCCCCCAAAGGGGGCGGCTATGGCTACACCTTC
TRBV6-5	NA	TRBJ1-4	many	CASSYPIWVNEKLFF	TGTGCCAGCAGTTACCCCATCTGGGTTAATGAAAAACTGTTTTTT
TRBV6-1	TRBD1	TRBJ1-6	many	CASSQGAASSPLHF	TGTGCCAGCAGTCAGGGGGCAGCCAGTTCACCCCTCCACTTT
TRBV3-1	NA	TRBJ1-2	NA	CASSQASGAYGYTF	TGTGCCAGCAGCCAAGCCAGCGGAGCCTATGGCTACACCTTC
TRBV30	TRBD1	TRBJ1-1	few	CAWSRTTGGTEAFF	TGTGCCTGGAGTAGGACCACAGGGGGAACTGAAGCTTTCTTT
TRBV11-2	TRBD2	TRBJ2-1	many	CASRNTSGRFNEQFF	TGTGCCAGCAGGAATACTAGCGGGAGGTTTAATGAGCAGTTCTTC
TRBV20-1	NA	TRBJ1-6	NA	CSARQERNSPLHF	TGCAGTGCTAGACAGGAAAGGAACTCACCCCTCCACTTT
TRBV19	NA	TRBJ2-1	NA	CASSSLRVTGAGGEQFF	TGTGCCAGTAGTTCTCTCCGGGTTACAGGGGCCGGGGGTGAGCAGTTCTTC
TRBV30	NA	TRBJ1-1	NA	CAWSEGGMNTEAFF	TGTGCCTGGAGTGAGGGGGGCATGAACACTGAAGCTTTCTTT
TRBV7-9	NA	TRBJ1-1	many	CASSLGTTEAFF	TGTGCCAGCAGCTTAGGGACAACTGAAGCTTTCTTT
TRBV29-1	NA	TRBJ1-5	few	CSGNIGGPLTRGGQPQHF	TGCAGCGGGAATATAGGGGGGCCCCTCACTCGGGGGGGTCAGCCCCAGCATTTT
TRBV12-3/TRBV12-4	NA	TRBJ1-6	many	CASSRDTAGNSPLHF	TGTGCCAGCAGCCGGGACACGGCGGGGAATTCACCCCTCCACTTT
TRBV7-8	NA	TRBJ2-2	few	CASSLARFGVGTGELFF	TGTGCCAGCAGCTTAGCTAGGTTTGGGGTCGGCACCGGGGAGCTGTTTTTT
TRBV29-1	NA	TRBJ2-1	many	CSVEVRGPEQFF	TGCAGCGTTGAAGTGCGCGGTCCTGAGCAGTTCTTC
TRBV12-3/TRBV12-4	NA	TRBJ2-1	many	CASSANFRRLYNEQFF	TGTGCCAGCAGCGCCAATTTTAGGCGACTGTACAATGAGCAGTTCTTC
TRBV19	NA	TRBJ2-3	NA	CASSGTVSDTQYF	TGTGCCAGTTCCGGGACGGTGTCAGATACGCAGTATTTT
TRBV5-1	NA	TRBJ2-2	many	CASSLSAGYNTGELFF	TGCGCCAGCAGCTTGTCAGCGGGCTATAACACCGGGGAGCTGTTTTTT
TRBV2	NA	TRBJ1-5	many	CASKGDTRKQPQHF	TGTGCCAGCAAGGGAGATACCCGGAAACAGCCCCAGCATTTT
TRBV15	TRBD1	TRBJ1-5	NA	CATSSRDSHNQPQHF	TGTGCCACCAGCAGTCGGGACAGCCACAATCAGCCCCAGCATTTT
TRBV6-1	NA	TRBJ1-1	many	CASSELRRRMNTEAFF	TGTGCCAGCAGTGAACTTCGTAGACGGATGAACACTGAAGCTTTCTTT
TRBV18	NA	TRBJ2-3	many	CASSPWGSDTQYF	TGTGCCAGCTCACCGTGGGGTTCAGATACGCAGTATTTT
TRBV12-3/TRBV12-4	NA	TRBJ1-1	many	CASSLGVRSAFF	TGTGCCAGCAGTTTGGGGGTCAGATCTGCTTTCTTT
TRBV9	NA	TRBJ1-3	few	CASSGVGGSGNTIYF	TGTGCCAGCAGCGGCGTAGGGGGATCTGGAAACACCATATATTTT
TRBV2	TRBD2	TRBJ2-1	many	CASILLAVYNEQFF	TGTGCCAGCATCCTACTAGCGGTCTACAATGAGCAGTTCTTC
TRBV27	NA	TRBJ1-2	many	CASSFSALDSYGYTF	TGTGCCAGCAGTTTTTCTGCTCTGGACTCCTATGGCTACACCTTC
TRBV20-1	TRBD2	TRBJ2-1	many	CSARPGLAGVLEQFF	TGCAGTGCCCGACCGGGACTAGCGGGAGTGCTTGAGCAGTTCTTC
TRBV6-1	NA	TRBJ1-1	many	CASSGGDIAEAFF	TGTGCCAGCAGTGGTGGGGATATCGCTGAAGCTTTCTTT
TRBV6-2/TRBV6-3	TRBD1	TRBJ2-5	NA	CASSTTGGDQETQYF	TGTGCCAGCAGTACCACAGGGGGCGACCAAGAGACCCAGTACTTC
TRBV27	NA	TRBJ1-4	NA	CASCPDHPEEKLFF	TGTGCCAGCTGTCCAGACCATCCCGAGGAAAAACTGTTTTTT
TRBV12-3/TRBV12-4	NA	TRBJ1-4	NA	CASSGTPTNEKLFF	TGTGCCAGCAGTGGGACACCCACTAATGAAAAACTGTTTTTT
TRBV18	NA	TRBJ1-5	few	CASSTVQGGNQPQHF	TGTGCCAGCTCAACCGTACAGGGCGGAAATCAGCCCCAGCATTTT
TRBV29-1	NA	TRBJ2-7	NA	CSAECREQYF	TGCAGCGCCGAGTGCAGGGAGCAGTACTTC
TRBV12-3/TRBV12-4	NA	TRBJ1-1	many	CASSLAGGRTEAFF	TGTGCCAGCAGTTTGGCCGGGGGCCGGACTGAAGCTTTCTTT
TRBV5-1	NA	TRBJ1-1	few	CASSLASNGGTEAFF	TGCGCCAGCAGCTTGGCCAGTAATGGGGGCACTGAAGCTTTCTTT
TRBV5-1	NA	TRBJ1-1	many	CASSEVVGQGEAFF	TGCGCCAGCAGCGAGGTAGTGGGGCAGGGTGAAGCTTTCTTT
TRBV7-3	TRBD2	TRBJ2-1	many	CDLGTSGYNEQFF	TGTGATTTAGGGACTAGCGGGTACAATGAGCAGTTCTTC
TRBV19	TRBD2	TRBJ2-1	NA	CASSQREKNTEQFF	TGTGCCAGTAGTCAGCGGGAGAAGAATACGGAGCAGTTCTTC
TRBV6-1	NA	TRBJ2-7	NA	CATTVSYEQYF	TGTGCCACCACAGTCTCCTACGAGCAGTACTTC
TRBV10-3	TRBD2	TRBJ2-2	NA	CAISETSGTGELFF	TGTGCCATCAGTGAGACTAGCGGTACCGGGGAGCTGTTTTTT